This T cell receptor (beta chain) was recovered during a study of blood T cell repertoires in COVID-19 (dated by TCRdb to 2019 to 2021). Concerning the study at large: Samples covering the acute and convalescent phases of COVID-19 were provided by collaborators in the United States, Italy and Spain. Subjects who had been exposed to COVID-19, were actively infected with it, or had recovered from it provided the deeply sampled blood TCRbeta repertoires that made up the dataset. A freely available public database, intended as a resource for researchers studying the immune response to SARS-CoV-2, is where the repertoires were released. Where HLA class I and class II types were available, the types were taken from metadata supplied by the sample provider, not from assay-based typing. The samples were drawn from two sources: the first 160 participants of the ongoing ImmuneRACE study, and approximately 1,300 subjects contributed by 6 global collaborators. A de-identified subject ID, COVID-19 status, age in years and sex were almost always included in the sample metadata. The material from the prospective study consisted of cDNA or gDNA derived from T cells, B-cell-depleted T cells, or PBMCs.

Collaborating institutions collected whole blood in K2EDTA tubes following their own protocols. For TCRbeta analysis, collaborator samples were shipped as frozen whole blood, as isolated PBMCs, or as DNA extracted from either sample type. Broader findings and caveats from the paper: The quantity of clinical and demographic metadata differed by source and by participant and was supplied without curation.

As for this clone: Its cognate antigen has yet to be identified. Nothing much larger sits one base from this clone, and base qualities are not available.

Germline trimming: 6 bases from V, 5 bases from J; junction bases outside gene matches: 4. The CDR3 spans 13 residues, from the cysteine through the phenylalanine. The kept DNA is CDR3 alone, 39 bases in frame from the first base. TCRbeta CDR3 regions were amplified from genomic DNA using the immunoSEQ Assay, a bias-controlled multiplex PCR. On the authors' methods: Nucleated cell counts per sample were estimated from amplification of reference gene primers within the assay. To quantify the absolute abundance of each unique TCRbeta CDR3 rearrangement, sequence reads were collapsed and filtered. Productive Simpson clonality was computed per sample as the square root of Simpson's diversity index over productive rearrangements. Sourced from immuneACCESS, this table was stored by TCRdb with only in-frame sequences that have V and J called. A share of the clones is absent; for the studies checked, an unresolved V gene accounts for under half, and the remainder has no known explanation. V, J and clone size are those of that table, while D and trimming were read from the DNA. The sample table records under 45,000 clones; around 82% of these occur just once. Jointly, the top ten make up approximately 45% of the sample.

Sample: peripheral blood. The sequence joins TRBV12-3 or TRBV12-4 to TRBJ2-3, and TRBD2 matches 8 of the central bases. This sequence originates from a woman aged 80 or over with active or convalescent COVID-19. The DNA sequence is given as TGTGCCAGCAGCCCGGGGGGGGGAGATACGCAGTATTTT. Its amino acids are CASSPGGGDTQYF.